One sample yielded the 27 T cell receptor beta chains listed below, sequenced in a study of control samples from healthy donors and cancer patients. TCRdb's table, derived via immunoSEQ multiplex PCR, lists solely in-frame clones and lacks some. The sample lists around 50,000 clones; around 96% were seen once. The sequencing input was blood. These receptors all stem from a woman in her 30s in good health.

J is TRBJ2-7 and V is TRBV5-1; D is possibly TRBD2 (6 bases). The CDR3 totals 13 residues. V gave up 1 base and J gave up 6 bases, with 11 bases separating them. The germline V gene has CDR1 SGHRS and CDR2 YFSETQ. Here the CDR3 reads CASSLKVEGEQYF. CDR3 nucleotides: TGCGCCAGCAGCTTGAAGGTGGAGGGCGAGCAGTACTTC.

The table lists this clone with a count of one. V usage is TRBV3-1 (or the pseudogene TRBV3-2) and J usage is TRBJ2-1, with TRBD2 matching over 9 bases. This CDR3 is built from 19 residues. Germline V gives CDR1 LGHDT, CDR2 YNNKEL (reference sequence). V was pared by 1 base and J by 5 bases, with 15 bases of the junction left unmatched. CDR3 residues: CASSQVGLAGDRPHNEQFF. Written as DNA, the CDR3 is TGTGCCAGCAGCCAAGTTGGGTTAGCGGGAGATAGACCTCACAATGAGCAGTTCTTC.

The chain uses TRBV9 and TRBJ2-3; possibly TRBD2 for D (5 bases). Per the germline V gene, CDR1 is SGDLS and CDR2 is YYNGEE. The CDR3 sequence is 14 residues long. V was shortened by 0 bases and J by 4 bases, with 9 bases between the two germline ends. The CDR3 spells CASSVAGNADTQYF. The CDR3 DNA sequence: TGTGCCAGCAGCGTAGCGGGGAATGCAGATACGCAGTATTTT.

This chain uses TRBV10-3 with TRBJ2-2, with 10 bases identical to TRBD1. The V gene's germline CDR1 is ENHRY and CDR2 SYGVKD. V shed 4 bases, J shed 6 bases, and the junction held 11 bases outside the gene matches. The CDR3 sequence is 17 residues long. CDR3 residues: CAISASLRDRGPGELFF. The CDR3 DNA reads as TGTGCCATCAGTGCCTCGCTACGGGACAGGGGCCCCGGGGAGCTGTTTTTT.

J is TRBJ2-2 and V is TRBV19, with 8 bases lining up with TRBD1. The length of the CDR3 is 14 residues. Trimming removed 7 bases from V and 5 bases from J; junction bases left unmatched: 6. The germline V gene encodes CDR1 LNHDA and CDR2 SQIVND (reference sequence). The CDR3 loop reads CASTAGGWTGELFF. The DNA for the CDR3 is TGTGCCAGTACGGCAGGGGGCTGGACCGGGGAGCTGTTTTTT.

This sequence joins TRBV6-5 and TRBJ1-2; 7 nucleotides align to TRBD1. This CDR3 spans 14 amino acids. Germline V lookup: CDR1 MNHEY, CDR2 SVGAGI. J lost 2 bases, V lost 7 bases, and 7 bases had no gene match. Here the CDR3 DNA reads TGTGCCAGCAATCCACAGGGGAGGAACTATGGCTACACCTTC. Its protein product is CASNPQGRNYGYTF.

The CDR3 spells CASSAGTSVYNEQFF. The CDR3 DNA follows: TGTGCCAGCAGCGCCGGGACTAGCGTCTACAATGAGCAGTTCTTC. The chain recombines TRBV7-2 with TRBJ2-1, with 10 positions matching TRBD2. Germline V gene data show CDR1 as SGHTA and CDR2 as FQGNSA. The CDR3 has 15 amino acids. The V and J ends lost 5 bases and 3 bases, in that order; junction bases with no gene match: 4.

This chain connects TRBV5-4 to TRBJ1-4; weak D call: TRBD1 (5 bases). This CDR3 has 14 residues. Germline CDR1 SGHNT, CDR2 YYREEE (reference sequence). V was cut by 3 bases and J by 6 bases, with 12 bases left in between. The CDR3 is CASSSRDLDEKLFF. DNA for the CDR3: TGTGCCAGCAGCTCTAGGGACTTGGATGAAAAACTGTTTTTT. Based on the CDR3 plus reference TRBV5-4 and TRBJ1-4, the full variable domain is ETGVTQSPTHLIKTRGQQVTLRCSSQSGHNTVSWYQQALGQGPQFIFQYYREEENGRGNFPPRFSGLQFPNYSSELNVNALELDDSALYLCASSSRDLDEKLFFGSGTQLSVL.

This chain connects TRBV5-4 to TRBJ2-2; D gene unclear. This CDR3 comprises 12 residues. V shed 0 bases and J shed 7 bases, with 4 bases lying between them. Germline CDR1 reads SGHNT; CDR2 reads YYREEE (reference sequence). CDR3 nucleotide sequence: TGTGCCAGCAGCTTGGCCCACGGGGAGCTGTTTTTT. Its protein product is CASSLAHGELFF.

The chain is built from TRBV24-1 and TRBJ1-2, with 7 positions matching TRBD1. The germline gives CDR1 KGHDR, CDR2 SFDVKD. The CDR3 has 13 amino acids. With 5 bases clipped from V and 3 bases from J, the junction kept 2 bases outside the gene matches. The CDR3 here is CATSGGTDYGYTF. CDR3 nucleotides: TGTGCCACCAGTGGTGGGACAGACTATGGCTACACCTTC.

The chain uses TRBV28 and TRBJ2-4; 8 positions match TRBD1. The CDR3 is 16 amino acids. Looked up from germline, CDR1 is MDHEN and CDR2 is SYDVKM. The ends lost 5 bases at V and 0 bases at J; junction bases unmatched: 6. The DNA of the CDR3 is TGTGCCAGCAGTCGGGGACAGGCATTAGCCAAAAACATTCAGTACTTC. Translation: CASSRGQALAKNIQYF. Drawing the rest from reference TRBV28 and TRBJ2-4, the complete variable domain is DVKVTQSSRYLVKRTGEKVFLECVQDMDHENMFWYRQDPGLGLRLIYFSYDVKMKEKGDIPEGYSVSREKKERFSLILESASTNQTSMYLCASSRGQALAKNIQYFGAGTRLSVL.

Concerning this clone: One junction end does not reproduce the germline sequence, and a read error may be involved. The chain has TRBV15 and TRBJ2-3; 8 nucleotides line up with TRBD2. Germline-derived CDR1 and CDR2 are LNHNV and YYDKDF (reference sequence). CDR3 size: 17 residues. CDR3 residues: CATSRDFIGGATDMQYF. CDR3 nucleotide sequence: TGTGCCACCAGCAGAGATTTTATCGGGGGGGCCACAGATATGCAGTATTTT.

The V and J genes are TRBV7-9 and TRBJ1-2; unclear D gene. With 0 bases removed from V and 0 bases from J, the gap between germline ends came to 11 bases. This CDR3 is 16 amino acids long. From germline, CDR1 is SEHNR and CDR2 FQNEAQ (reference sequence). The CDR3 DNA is TGTGCCAGCAGCTTAGCCGGCCAGGCCGCTAACTATGGCTACACCTTC. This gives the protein CASSLAGQAANYGYTF.

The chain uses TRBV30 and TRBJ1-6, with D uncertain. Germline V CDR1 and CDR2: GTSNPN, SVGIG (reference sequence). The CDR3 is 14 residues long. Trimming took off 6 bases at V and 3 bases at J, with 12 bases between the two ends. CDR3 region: CACRVADYNSPLHF. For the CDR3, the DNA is TGTGCCTGCCGGGTGGCCGACTATAATTCACCCCTCCACTTT. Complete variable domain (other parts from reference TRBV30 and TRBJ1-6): SQTIHQWPATLVQPVGSPLSLECTVEGTSNPNLYWYRQAAGRGLQLLFYSVGIGQISSEVPQNLSASRPQDRQFILSSKKLLLSDSGFYLCACRVADYNSPLHFGNGTRLTVT.

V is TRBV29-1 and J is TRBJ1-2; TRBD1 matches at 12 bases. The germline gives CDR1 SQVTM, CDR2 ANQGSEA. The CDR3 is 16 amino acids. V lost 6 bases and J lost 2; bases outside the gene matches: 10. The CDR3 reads CSVRGQGASMNYGYTF. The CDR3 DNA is TGCAGCGTGCGGGGACAGGGGGCTTCCATGAACTATGGCTACACCTTC.

CDR3 nucleotides: TGTGCCAGCAGCGGCAGAGATGACGCAACTAATGAAAAACTGTTTTTT. It is translated as CASSGRDDATNEKLFF. V is TRBV9 and J is TRBJ1-4; no clear D gene. Trimming shortened V by 3 bases and J by 0 bases, and 12 bases separated the two germline ends. The CDR3 extends over 16 amino acids. The germline CDR1 and CDR2 sequences are SGDLS and YYNGEE.

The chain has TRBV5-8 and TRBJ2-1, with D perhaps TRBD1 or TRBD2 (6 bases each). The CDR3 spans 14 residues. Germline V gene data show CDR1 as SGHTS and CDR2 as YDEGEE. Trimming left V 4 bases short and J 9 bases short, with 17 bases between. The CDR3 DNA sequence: TGTGCCAGCAGCCCCGGGTTCGGAGGGGGTGAGCAGTTCTTC. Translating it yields CASSPGFGGGEQFF.

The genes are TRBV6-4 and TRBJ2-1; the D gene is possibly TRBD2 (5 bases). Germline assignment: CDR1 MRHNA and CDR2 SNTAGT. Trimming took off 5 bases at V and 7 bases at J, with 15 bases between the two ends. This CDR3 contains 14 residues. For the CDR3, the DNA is TGTGCCAGCAGTCCCAGCGGAGAGGGTAATGAGCAGTTCTTC. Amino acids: CASSPSGEGNEQFF.

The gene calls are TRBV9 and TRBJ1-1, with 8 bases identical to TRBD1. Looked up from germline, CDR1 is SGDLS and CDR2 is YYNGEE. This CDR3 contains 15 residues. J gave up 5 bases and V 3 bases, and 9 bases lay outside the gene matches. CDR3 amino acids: CASSASRQGLTEAFF. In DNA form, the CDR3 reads TGTGCCAGCAGCGCCTCGCGACAGGGGCTAACTGAAGCTTTCTTT.

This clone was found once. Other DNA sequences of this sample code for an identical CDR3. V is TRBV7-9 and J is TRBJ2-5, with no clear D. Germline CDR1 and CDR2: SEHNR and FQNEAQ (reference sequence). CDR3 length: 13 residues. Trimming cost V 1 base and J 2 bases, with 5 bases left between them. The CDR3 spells CASSLELQETQYF. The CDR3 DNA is TGTGCCAGCAGCTTAGAACTTCAAGAGACCCAGTACTTC.

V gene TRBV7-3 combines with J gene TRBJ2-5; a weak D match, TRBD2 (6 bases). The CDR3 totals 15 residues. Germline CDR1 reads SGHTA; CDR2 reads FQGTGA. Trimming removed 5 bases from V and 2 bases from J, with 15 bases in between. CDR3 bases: TGTGCCAGCAGCCGGGGGTCGGGAATTCAAGAGACCCAGTACTTC. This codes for CASSRGSGIQETQYF. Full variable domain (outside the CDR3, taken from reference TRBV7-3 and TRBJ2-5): GAGVSQTPSNKVTEKGKYVELRCDPISGHTALYWYRQSLGQGPEFLIYFQGTGAADDSGLPNDRFFAVRPEGSVSTLKIQRTERGDSAVYLCASSRGSGIQETQYFGPGTRLLVL.

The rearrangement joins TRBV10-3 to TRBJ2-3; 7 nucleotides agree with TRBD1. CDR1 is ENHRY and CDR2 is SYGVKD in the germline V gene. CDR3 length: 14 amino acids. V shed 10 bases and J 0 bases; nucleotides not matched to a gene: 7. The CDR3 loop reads CATRDSSSTDTQYF. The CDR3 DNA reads TGTGCCACCCGGGACAGCTCTAGCACAGATACGCAGTATTTT.

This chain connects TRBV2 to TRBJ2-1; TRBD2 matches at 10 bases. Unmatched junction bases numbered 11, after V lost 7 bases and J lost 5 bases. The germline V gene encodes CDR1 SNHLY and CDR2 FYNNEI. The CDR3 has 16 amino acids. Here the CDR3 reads CASKARGTSVDNEQFF. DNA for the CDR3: TGTGCCAGCAAGGCCAGGGGGACTAGCGTAGACAATGAGCAGTTCTTC.

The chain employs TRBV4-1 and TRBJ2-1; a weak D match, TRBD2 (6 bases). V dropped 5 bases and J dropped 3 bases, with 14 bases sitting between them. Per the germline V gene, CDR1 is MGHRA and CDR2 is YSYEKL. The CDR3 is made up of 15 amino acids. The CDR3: CASSVLADDYNEQFF. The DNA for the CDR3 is TGCGCCAGCAGCGTATTAGCGGACGACTACAATGAGCAGTTCTTC.

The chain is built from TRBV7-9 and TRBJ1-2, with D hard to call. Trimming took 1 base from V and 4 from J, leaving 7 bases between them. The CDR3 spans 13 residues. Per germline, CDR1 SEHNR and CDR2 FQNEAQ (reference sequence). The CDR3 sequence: CASSLGTLYGYTF. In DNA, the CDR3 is TGTGCCAGCAGCTTAGGGACCCTCTATGGCTACACCTTC.

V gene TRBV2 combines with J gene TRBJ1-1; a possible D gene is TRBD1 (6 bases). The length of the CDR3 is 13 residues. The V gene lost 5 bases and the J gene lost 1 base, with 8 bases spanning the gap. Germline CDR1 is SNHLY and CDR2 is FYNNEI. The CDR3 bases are TGTGCCAGCAGTAACAGGGAGAACACTGAAGCTTTCTTT. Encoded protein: CASSNRENTEAFF.

DNA of the CDR3: TGTGCCAGTAGTATAATGTTGGCAGATTACACCTACGAGCAGTACTTC. It codes for CASSIMLADYTYEQYF. This sequence joins TRBV19 and TRBJ2-7; D is unresolved. CDR3 length: 16 residues. Germline V gene data show CDR1 as LNHDA and CDR2 as SQIVND (reference sequence). V lost 2 bases to trimming and J lost 2 bases, with 16 bases between them.